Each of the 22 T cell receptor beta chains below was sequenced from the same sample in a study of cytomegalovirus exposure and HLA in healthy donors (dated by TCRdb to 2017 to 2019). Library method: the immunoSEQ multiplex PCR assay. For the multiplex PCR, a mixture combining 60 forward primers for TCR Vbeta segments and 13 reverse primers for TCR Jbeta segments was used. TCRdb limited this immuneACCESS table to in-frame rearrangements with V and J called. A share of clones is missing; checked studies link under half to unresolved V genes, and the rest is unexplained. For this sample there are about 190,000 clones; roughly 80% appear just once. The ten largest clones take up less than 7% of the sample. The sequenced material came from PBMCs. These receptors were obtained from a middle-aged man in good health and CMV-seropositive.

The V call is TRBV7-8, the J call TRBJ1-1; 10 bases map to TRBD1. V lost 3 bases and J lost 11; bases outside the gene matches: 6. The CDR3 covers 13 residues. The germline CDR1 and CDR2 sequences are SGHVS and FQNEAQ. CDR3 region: CASSFDRGQSAFF. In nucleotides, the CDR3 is TGTGCCAGCAGCTTTGACAGGGGGCAATCGGCTTTCTTT.

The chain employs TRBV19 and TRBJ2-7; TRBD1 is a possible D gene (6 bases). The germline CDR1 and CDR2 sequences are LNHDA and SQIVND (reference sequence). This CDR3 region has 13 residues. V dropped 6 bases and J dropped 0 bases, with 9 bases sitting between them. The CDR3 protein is CASRDSHSYEQYF. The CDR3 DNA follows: TGTGCCAGTAGGGACAGTCACTCCTACGAGCAGTACTTC. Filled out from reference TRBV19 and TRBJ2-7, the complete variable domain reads DGGITQSPKYLFRKEGQNVTLSCEQNLNHDAMYWYRQDPGQGLRLIYYSQIVNDFQKGDIAEGYSVSREKKESFPLTVTSAQKNPTAFYLCASRDSHSYEQYFGPGTRLTVT.

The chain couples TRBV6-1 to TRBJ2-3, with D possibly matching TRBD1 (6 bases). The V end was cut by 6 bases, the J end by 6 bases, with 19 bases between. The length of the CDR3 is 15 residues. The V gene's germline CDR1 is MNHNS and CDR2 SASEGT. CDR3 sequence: CASSRDNPGLDTQYF. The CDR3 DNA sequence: TGTGCCAGCAGCCGGGACAACCCGGGGTTGGATACGCAGTATTTT.

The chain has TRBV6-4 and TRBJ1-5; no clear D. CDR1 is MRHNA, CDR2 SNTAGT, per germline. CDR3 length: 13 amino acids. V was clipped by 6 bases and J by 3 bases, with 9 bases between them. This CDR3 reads CASSEGPNQPQHF. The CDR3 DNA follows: TGTGCCAGCAGCGAGGGTCCCAATCAGCCCCAGCATTTT.

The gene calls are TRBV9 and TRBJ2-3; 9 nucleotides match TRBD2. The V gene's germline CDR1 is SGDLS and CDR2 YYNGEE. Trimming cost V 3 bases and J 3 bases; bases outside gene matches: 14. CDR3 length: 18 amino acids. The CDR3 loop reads CASSETGGGGASTDTQYF. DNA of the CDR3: TGTGCCAGCAGCGAGACGGGAGGCGGGGGGGCCTCAACAGATACGCAGTATTTT.

CDR3 sequence reads: CAWSDGGGGTEAFF. CDR3 nucleotide sequence: TGTGCCTGGAGCGACGGGGGGGGAGGAACTGAAGCTTTCTTT. The V and J genes are TRBV30 and TRBJ1-1, with D tentatively TRBD1 (5 bases). V lost 3 bases to trimming and J lost 5 bases, with 16 bases between them. Per the germline V gene, CDR1 is GTSNPN and CDR2 is SVGIG (reference sequence). The CDR3 sequence is 14 residues long.

The CDR3 reads CASSRTGYQETQYF. CDR3 DNA: TGTGCCAGCAGTCGTACAGGGTACCAAGAGACCCAGTACTTC. This chain joins TRBV7-9 and TRBJ2-5, with TRBD1 as a possible D gene (6 bases). The germline gives CDR1 SEHNR, CDR2 FQNEAQ (reference sequence). The V and J ends lost 6 bases and 0 bases respectively, with 11 bases between them. The CDR3 contains 14 residues.

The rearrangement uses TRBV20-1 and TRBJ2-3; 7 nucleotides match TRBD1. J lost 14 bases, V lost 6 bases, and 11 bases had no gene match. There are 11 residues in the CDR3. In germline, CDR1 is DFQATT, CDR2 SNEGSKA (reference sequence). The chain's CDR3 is CSAETTGTWYF. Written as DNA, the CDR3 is TGCAGTGCCGAAACGACAGGGACATGGTATTTT.

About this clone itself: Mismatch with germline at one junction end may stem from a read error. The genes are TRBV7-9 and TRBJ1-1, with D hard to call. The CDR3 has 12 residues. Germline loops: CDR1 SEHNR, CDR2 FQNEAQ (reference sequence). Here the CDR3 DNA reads TGTTCCAGCAGTCCTACCCACACTGAAGCTTTCTTT. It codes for CSSSPTHTEAFF.

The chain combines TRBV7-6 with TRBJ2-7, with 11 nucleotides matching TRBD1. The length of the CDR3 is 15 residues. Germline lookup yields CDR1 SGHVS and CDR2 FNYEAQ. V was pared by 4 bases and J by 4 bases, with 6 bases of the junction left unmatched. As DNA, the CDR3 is TGTGCCAGCAGCTATACCGGGACAGGGGGATACGAGCAGTACTTC. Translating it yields CASSYTGTGGYEQYF. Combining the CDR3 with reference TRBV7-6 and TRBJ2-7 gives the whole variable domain GAGVSQSPRYKVTKRGQDVALRCDPISGHVSLYWYRQALGQGPEFLTYFNYEAQQDKSGLPNDRFSAERPEGSISTLTIQRTEQRDSAMYRCASSYTGTGGYEQYFGPGTRLTVT.

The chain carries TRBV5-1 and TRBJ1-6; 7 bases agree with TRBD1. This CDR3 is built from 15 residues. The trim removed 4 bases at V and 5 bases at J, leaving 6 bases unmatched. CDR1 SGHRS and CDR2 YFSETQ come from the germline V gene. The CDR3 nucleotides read TGCGCCAGCAGCGCACCCGGGACAGATAATTCACCCCTCCACTTT. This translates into CASSAPGTDNSPLHF.

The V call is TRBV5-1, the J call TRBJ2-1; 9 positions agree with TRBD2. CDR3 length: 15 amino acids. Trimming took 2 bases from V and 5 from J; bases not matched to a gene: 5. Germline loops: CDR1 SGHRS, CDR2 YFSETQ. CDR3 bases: TGCGCCAGCAGCTTACCGGGACTAGCAAACAATGAGCAGTTCTTC. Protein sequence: CASSLPGLANNEQFF.

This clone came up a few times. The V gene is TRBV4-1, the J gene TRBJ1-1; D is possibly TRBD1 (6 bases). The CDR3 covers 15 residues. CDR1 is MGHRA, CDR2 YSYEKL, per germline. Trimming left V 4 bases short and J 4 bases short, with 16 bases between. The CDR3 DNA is TGCGCCAGCAGCCCCGACAGGCTGGGCGGCACTGAAGCTTTCTTT. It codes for CASSPDRLGGTEAFF.

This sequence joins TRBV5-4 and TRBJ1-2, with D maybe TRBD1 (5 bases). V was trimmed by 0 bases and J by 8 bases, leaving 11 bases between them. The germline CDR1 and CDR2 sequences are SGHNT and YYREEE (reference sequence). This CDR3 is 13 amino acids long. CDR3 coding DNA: TGTGCCAGCAGCTTGGACCCTCAGGGAGGCTACACCTTC. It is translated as CASSLDPQGGYTF. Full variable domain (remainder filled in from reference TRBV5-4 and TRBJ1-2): ETGVTQSPTHLIKTRGQQVTLRCSSQSGHNTVSWYQQALGQGPQFIFQYYREEENGRGNFPPRFSGLQFPNYSSELNVNALELDDSALYLCASSLDPQGGYTFGSGTRLTVV.

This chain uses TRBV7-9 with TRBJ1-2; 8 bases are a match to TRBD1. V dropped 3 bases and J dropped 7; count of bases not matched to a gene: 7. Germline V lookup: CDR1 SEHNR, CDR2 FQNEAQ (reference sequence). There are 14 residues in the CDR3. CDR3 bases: TGTGCCAGCAGCTTCAGCCCGGGGACAGGTGGCTACACCTTC. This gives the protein CASSFSPGTGGYTF.

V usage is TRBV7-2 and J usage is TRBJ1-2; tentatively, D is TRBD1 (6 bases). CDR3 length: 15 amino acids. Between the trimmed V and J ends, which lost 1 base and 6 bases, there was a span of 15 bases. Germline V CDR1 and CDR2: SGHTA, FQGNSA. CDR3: CASSLGLRGLHGYTF. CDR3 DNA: TGTGCCAGCAGCTTAGGTCTCAGGGGACTACATGGCTACACCTTC.

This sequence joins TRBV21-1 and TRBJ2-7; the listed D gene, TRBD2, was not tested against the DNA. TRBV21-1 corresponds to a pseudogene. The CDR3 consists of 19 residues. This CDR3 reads CASSKEEFIVSESSYEQYF. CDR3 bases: TGTGCCAGCAGCAAAGAGGAGTTTATAGTCTCGGAAAGCTCCTACGAGCAGTACTTC.

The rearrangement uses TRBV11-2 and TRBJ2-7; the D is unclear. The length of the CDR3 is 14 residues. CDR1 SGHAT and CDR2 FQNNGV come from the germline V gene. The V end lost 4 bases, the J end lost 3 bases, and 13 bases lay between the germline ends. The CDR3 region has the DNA TGTGCCAGCAGCTCAGATTCAGAAGACTACGAGCAGTACTTC. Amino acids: CASSSDSEDYEQYF.

The CDR3 reads CSARVVNEQFF. The DNA for the CDR3 is TGCAGTGCTAGAGTAGTCAATGAGCAGTTCTTC. The J gene is TRBJ2-1, the V gene TRBV20-1; D gene uncertain. The V end was cut by 1 base, the J end by 6 bases, with 4 bases between. Germline V gene lookup returns CDR1 DFQATT and CDR2 SNEGSKA (reference sequence). This CDR3 spans 11 amino acids.

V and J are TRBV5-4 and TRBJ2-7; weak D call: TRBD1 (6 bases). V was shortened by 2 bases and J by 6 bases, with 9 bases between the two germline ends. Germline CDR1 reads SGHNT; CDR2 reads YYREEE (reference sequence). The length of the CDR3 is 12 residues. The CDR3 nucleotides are TGTGCCAGCAGCTTTTCAGGGGTCGAGCAGTACTTC. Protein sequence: CASSFSGVEQYF. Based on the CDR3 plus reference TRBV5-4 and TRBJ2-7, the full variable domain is ETGVTQSPTHLIKTRGQQVTLRCSSQSGHNTVSWYQQALGQGPQFIFQYYREEENGRGNFPPRFSGLQFPNYSSELNVNALELDDSALYLCASSFSGVEQYFGPGTRLTVT.

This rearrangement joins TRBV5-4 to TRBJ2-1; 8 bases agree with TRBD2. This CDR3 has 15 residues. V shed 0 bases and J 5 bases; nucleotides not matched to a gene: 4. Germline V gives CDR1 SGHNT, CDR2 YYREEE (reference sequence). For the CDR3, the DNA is TGTGCCAGCAGCTTGGCCACGGGGGGGCACAATGAGCAGTTCTTC. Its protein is CASSLATGGHNEQFF.

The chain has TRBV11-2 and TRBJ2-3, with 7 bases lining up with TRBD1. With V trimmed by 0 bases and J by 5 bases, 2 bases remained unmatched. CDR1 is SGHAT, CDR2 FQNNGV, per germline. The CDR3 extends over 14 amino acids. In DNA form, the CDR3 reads TGTGCCAGCAGCTTAGATCCAGGGGGAGATACGCAGTATTTT. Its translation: CASSLDPGGDTQYF.